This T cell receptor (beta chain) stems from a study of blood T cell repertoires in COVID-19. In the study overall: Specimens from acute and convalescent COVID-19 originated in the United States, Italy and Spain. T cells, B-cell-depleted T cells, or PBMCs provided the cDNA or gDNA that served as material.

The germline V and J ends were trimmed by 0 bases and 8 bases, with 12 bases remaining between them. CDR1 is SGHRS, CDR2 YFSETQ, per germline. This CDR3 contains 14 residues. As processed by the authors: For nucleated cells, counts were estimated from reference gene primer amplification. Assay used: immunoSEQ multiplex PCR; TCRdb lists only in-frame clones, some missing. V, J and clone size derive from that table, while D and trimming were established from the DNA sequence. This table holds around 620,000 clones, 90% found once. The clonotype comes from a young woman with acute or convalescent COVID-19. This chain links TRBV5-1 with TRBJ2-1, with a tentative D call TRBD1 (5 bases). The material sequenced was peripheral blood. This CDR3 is CASSLGTPRDEQFF. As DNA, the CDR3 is TGCGCCAGCAGCTTGGGGACGCCCAGGGATGAGCAGTTCTTC.